This T cell receptor (beta chain) was recorded in a study of cytomegalovirus exposure and HLA in healthy donors. Study observations and caveats: Accurate HLA-A and HLA-B prediction from TCR beta sequences was reported for most subjects.

This CDR3 has 16 amino acids. The V and J ends lost 1 base and 2 bases respectively, with 15 bases between them. The germline gives CDR1 SGHDT, CDR2 YYEEEE. PCR employed 60 Vbeta and 13 Jbeta primers. Profiling relied on immunoSEQ multiplex PCR, and the TCRdb table lists in-frame clones only, not all of them. The table includes about 130,000 clones, around three fifths detected once. Comments on this clone: Its specificity is not known.

The sequence derives from a woman in her forties in good health and CMV-seronegative. The specimen was PBMCs. This chain joins TRBV5-6 and TRBJ1-1, with a weak D call TRBD1 (6 bases). The CDR3 protein is CASSLFFDRRNTEAFF. CDR3 DNA sequence: TGTGCCAGCAGCTTGTTTTTCGACAGGAGAAACACTGAAGCTTTCTTT. The full variable domain, rest sourced from reference TRBV5-6 and TRBJ1-1, is DAGVTQSPTHLIKTRGQQVTLRCSPKSGHDTVSWYQQALGQGPQFIFQYYEEEERQRGNFPDRFSGHQFPNYSSELNVNALLLGDSALYLCASSLFFDRRNTEAFFGQGTRLTVV.